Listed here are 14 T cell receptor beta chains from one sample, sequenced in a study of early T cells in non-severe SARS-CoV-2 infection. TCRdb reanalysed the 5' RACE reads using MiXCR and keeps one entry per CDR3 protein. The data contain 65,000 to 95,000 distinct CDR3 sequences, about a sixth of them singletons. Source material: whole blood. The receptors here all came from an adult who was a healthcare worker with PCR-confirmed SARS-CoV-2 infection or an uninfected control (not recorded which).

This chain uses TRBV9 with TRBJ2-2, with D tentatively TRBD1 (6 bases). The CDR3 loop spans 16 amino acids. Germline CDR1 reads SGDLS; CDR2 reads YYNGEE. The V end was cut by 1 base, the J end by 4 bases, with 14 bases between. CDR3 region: CASSVQGIRSTGELFF. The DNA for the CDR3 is TGTGCCAGCAGCGTACAGGGGATTCGAAGCACCGGGGAGCTGTTTTTT.

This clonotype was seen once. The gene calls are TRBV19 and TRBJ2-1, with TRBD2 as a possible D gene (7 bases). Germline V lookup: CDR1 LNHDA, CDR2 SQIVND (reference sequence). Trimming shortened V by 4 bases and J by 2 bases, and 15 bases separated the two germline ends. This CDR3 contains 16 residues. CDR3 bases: TGTGCCAGTAGTACCGCCTCGGGGGGCCCCTACAATGAGCAGTTCTTC. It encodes CASSTASGGPYNEQFF.

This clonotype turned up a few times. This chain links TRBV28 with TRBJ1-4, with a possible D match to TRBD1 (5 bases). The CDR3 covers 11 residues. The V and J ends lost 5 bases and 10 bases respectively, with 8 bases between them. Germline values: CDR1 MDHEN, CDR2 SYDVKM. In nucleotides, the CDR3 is TGTGCCAGCAGTGAACAGGCAAAACTGTTTTTT. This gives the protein CASSEQAKLFF.

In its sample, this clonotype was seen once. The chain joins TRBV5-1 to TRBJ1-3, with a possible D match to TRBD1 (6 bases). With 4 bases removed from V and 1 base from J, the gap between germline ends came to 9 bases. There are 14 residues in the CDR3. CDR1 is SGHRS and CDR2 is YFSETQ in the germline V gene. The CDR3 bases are TGCGCCAGCAGCGGTACAGGGTCTGGAAACACCATATATTTT. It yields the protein CASSGTGSGNTIYF.

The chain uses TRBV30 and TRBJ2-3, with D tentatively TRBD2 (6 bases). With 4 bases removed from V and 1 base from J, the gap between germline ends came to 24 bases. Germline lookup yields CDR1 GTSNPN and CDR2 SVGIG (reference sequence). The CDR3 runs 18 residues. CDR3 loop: CAWTTGRLGVGGTDTQYF. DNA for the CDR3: TGTGCCTGGACCACCGGGAGACTAGGGGTCGGAGGCACAGATACGCAGTATTTT.

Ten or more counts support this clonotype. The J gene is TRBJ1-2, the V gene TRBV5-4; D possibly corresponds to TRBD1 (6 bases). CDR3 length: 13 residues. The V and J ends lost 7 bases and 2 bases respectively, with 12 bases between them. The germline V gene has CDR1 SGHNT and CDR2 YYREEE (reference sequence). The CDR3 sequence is CASSYQGNYGYTF. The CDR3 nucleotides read TGTGCCAGCTCTTATCAGGGGAACTATGGCTACACCTTC. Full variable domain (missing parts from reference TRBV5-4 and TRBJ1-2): ETGVTQSPTHLIKTRGQQVTLRCSSQSGHNTVSWYQQALGQGPQFIFQYYREEENGRGNFPPRFSGLQFPNYSSELNVNALELDDSALYLCASSYQGNYGYTFGSGTRLTVV.

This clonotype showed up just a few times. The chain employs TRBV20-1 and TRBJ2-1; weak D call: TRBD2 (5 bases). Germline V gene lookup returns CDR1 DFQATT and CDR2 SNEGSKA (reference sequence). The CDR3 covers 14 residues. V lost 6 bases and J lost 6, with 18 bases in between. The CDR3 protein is CSADRAKTTNEQFF. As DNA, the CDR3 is TGCAGTGCGGATCGGGCCAAGACTACCAATGAGCAGTTCTTC.

CDR3 coding DNA: TGTGCCAGCAGCGAGGGACAGGGCCAAGAGACCCAGTACTTC. It is translated as CASSEGQGQETQYF. The J gene is TRBJ2-5, the V gene TRBV12-3 or TRBV12-4; 9 nucleotides agree with TRBD1. The CDR3 has 14 amino acids. V was pared by 6 bases and J by 1 base, with 3 bases of the junction left unmatched.

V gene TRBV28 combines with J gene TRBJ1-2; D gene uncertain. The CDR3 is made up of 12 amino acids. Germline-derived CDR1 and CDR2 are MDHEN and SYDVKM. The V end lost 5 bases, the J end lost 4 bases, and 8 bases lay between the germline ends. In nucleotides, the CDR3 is TGTGCCAGCAGTCTAAGGACCTATGGCTACACCTTC. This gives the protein CASSLRTYGYTF.

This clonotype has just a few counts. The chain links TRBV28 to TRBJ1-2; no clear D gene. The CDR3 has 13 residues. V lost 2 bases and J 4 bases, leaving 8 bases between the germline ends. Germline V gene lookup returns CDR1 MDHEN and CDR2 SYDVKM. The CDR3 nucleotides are TGTGCCAGCAGTTTAGACCCAAGCTATGGCTACACCTTC. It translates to CASSLDPSYGYTF.

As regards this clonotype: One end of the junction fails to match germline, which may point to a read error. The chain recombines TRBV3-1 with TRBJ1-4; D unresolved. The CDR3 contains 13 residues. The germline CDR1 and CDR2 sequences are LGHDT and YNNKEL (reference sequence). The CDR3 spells CVSSQVRAEKLFF. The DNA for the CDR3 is TGTGTCAGCAGCCAAGTTAGGGCCGAAAAACTGTTTTTT.

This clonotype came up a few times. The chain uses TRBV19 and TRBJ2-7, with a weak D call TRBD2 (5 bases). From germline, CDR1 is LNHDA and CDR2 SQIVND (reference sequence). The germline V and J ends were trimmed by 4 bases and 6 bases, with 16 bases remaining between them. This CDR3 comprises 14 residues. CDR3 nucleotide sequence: TGTGCCAGTAGTACCTGGGAGTCACCTGGCGAGCAGTACTTC. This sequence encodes CASSTWESPGEQYF.

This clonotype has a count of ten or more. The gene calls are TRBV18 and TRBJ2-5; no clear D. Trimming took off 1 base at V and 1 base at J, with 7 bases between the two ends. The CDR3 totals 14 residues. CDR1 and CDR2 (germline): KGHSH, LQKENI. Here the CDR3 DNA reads TGTGCCAGCTCACCACGAACTACCCAAGAGACCCAGTACTTC. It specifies CASSPRTTQETQYF.

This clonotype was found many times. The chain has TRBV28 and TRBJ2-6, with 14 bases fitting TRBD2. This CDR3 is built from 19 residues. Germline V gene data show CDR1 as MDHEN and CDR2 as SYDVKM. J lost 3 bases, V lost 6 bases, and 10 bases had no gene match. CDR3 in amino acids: CASSTYGTSGGGGANVLTF. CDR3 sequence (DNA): TGTGCCAGCAGCACTTACGGGACTAGCGGGGGAGGTGGGGCCAACGTCCTGACTTTC.